Shown below are 25 T cell receptor beta chains from a single sample sequenced in a study of T cell responses to AZD1222 COVID-19 vaccine. TCRdb's table, derived via immunoSEQ multiplex PCR, lists solely in-frame clones and lacks some. The sample has about 70,000 clones; more than 70% are singletons. The source was peripheral blood, collected 28 days after the second dose of the MenACWY control vaccine. All receptors derive from an adult who received the MenACWY meningococcal vaccine as a control.

The CDR3 coding sequence is TGCGCCAGCAGCTTGTTTGGAGAGCAGTACTTC. Protein sequence: CASSLFGEQYF. The gene calls are TRBV5-1 and TRBJ2-7; D call uncertain. V was clipped by 1 base and J by 7 bases, with 6 bases between them. The germline CDR1 and CDR2 sequences are SGHRS and YFSETQ. The CDR3 consists of 11 residues. Looking up the rest from reference TRBV5-1 and TRBJ2-7 gives the full variable domain: KAGVTQTPRYLIKTRGQQVTLSCSPISGHRSVSWYQQTPGQGLQFLFEYFSETQRNKGNFPGRFSGRQFSNSRSEMNVSTLELGDSALYLCASSLFGEQYFGPGTRLTVT.

Concerning this clone: One end of the junction does not line up with germline, which may come from a read error. The genes are TRBV4-1 and TRBJ2-7; 10 positions match TRBD2. CDR1 and CDR2 (germline): MGHRA, YSYEKL. CDR3 length: 15 residues. CDR3 nucleotides: TGCGCCAGCAGCCAGGCCGGGACTAGCGACTACCAGCAGTACTTC. Translation: CASSQAGTSDYQQYF.

Regarding this clone: Other DNA sequences of this sample code for an identical CDR3. The chain couples TRBV9 to TRBJ1-3; TRBD1 is a possible D gene (5 bases). The CDR3 is 15 amino acids. Trimming removed 0 bases at V and 2 bases at J, with 9 bases between. The V gene's germline CDR1 is SGDLS and CDR2 YYNGEE. Here the CDR3 reads CASSVDGTPGNTIYF. The CDR3, as DNA: TGTGCCAGCAGCGTAGACGGGACGCCTGGAAACACCATATATTTT. Complete variable domain (other parts from reference TRBV9 and TRBJ1-3): DSGVTQTPKHLITATGQRVTLRCSPRSGDLSVYWYQQSLDQGLQFLIQYYNGEERAKGNILERFSAQQFPDLHSELNLSSLELGDSALYFCASSVDGTPGNTIYFGEGSWLTVV.

This chain links TRBV9 with TRBJ2-1, with 8 bases identical to TRBD2. The CDR3 totals 15 residues. Germline V gene data show CDR1 as SGDLS and CDR2 as YYNGEE. V was clipped by 0 bases and J by 4 bases; unmatched bases: 3. The CDR3 nucleotides read TGTGCCAGCAGCGTAGTAACTAGCGGATACAATGAGCAGTTCTTC. It yields the protein CASSVVTSGYNEQFF.

The rearrangement links TRBV19 to TRBJ1-3; D is unresolved. V was trimmed by 3 bases and J by 0 bases, leaving 12 bases between them. This CDR3 contains 16 residues. CDR1 and CDR2 from the germline V gene are LNHDA and SQIVND (reference sequence). CDR3 in amino acids: CASSMSGGDSGNTIYF. In nucleotides, the CDR3 is TGTGCCAGTAGTATGAGCGGCGGGGACTCTGGAAACACCATATATTTT.

The genes are TRBV10-3 and TRBJ1-1; no firm D call. Germline lookup yields CDR1 ENHRY and CDR2 SYGVKD. The V gene lost 3 bases and the J gene lost 4 bases, with 12 bases spanning the gap. The CDR3 is made up of 14 amino acids. The CDR3, as DNA: TGTGCCATCAGTGAAAAGGCCAGAGGCACTGAAGCTTTCTTT. Protein: CAISEKARGTEAFF.

The gene calls are TRBV28 and TRBJ1-5, with 9 nucleotides matching TRBD1. Looked up from germline, CDR1 is MDHEN and CDR2 is SYDVKM. V shed 5 bases, J shed 0 bases, and the junction held 5 bases outside the gene matches. This CDR3 is built from 16 residues. This CDR3 reads CASSPGTGFSNQPQHF. DNA for the CDR3: TGTGCCAGCAGTCCAGGGACAGGGTTTAGCAATCAGCCCCAGCATTTT. Looking up the rest from reference TRBV28 and TRBJ1-5 gives the full variable domain: DVKVTQSSRYLVKRTGEKVFLECVQDMDHENMFWYRQDPGLGLRLIYFSYDVKMKEKGDIPEGYSVSREKKERFSLILESASTNQTSMYLCASSPGTGFSNQPQHFGDGTRLSIL.

V usage is TRBV6-1 and J usage is TRBJ1-2; 9 positions match TRBD1. CDR3 size: 15 residues. Trimming took 0 bases from V and 6 from J; bases not matched to a gene: 5. Germline lookup yields CDR1 MNHNS and CDR2 SASEGT. This CDR3 is CASSEAGGQGNGYTF. In DNA, the CDR3 is TGTGCCAGCAGTGAAGCGGGGGGACAGGGCAATGGCTACACCTTC.

This clone was seen only a few times. The chain is built from TRBV28 and TRBJ1-1; no reliable D call. This CDR3 is built from 11 residues. V lost 8 bases, J lost 2 bases, and 6 bases lay in between. Looked up from germline, CDR1 is MDHEN and CDR2 is SYDVKM. The CDR3 DNA reads as TGTGCCAGCTACAGTAACACTGAAGCTTTCTTT. Translated, it gives CASYSNTEAFF.

The chain recombines TRBV7-3 with TRBJ1-2; 12 nucleotides line up with TRBD1. CDR1 is SGHTA and CDR2 is FQGTGA in the germline V gene. The CDR3 spans 14 residues. The V and J ends lost 4 bases and 7 bases, in that order; junction bases with no gene match: 4. The CDR3 loop is CASSSGQGAFGYTF. The CDR3 coding sequence is TGTGCCAGCAGCTCGGGACAGGGGGCCTTTGGCTACACCTTC.

The CDR3 region is CASSIARGPVPVGELFF. DNA for the CDR3: TGTGCCAGTAGTATAGCGAGGGGACCGGTACCTGTCGGGGAGCTGTTTTTT. The chain uses TRBV19 and TRBJ2-2; D assignment may be TRBD1 or TRBD2 (5 bases each). The CDR3 contains 17 residues. V was shortened by 1 base and J by 7 bases, with 19 bases between the two germline ends. Germline V gene sequence: CDR1 LNHDA, CDR2 SQIVND (reference sequence).

The chain carries TRBV2 and TRBJ2-7, with D perhaps matching TRBD2 (5 bases). The length of the CDR3 is 17 residues. V lost 6 bases, J lost 0 bases, and 21 bases lay in between. Looked up from germline, CDR1 is SNHLY and CDR2 is FYNNEI. The DNA of the CDR3 is TGTGCCAGCAGGCTGTTAGCGTGGCCCACGAGCTCCTACGAGCAGTACTTC. It specifies CASRLLAWPTSSYEQYF. Full variable domain (rest looked up from reference TRBV2 and TRBJ2-7): EPEVTQTPSHQVTQMGQEVILRCVPISNHLYFYWYRQILGQKVEFLVSFYNNEISEKSEIFDDQFSVERPDGSNFTLKIRSTKLEDSAMYFCASRLLAWPTSSYEQYFGPGTRLTVT.

CDR3 region: CSVVEIVSNYGYTF. CDR3 nucleotide sequence: TGCAGCGTTGTTGAAATCGTCTCTAACTATGGCTACACCTTC. This chain links TRBV29-1 with TRBJ1-2; D gene unclear. V was clipped by 4 bases and J by 0 bases, with 12 bases between them. CDR3 size: 14 residues. Germline V lookup: CDR1 SQVTM, CDR2 ANQGSEA.

The CDR3 nucleotides are TGTGCCAGCAGTGAATCCCGAGACACCGGGGAGCTGTTTTTT. Amino acids: CASSESRDTGELFF. The J gene is TRBJ2-2, the V gene TRBV25-1; D call uncertain. The CDR3 spans 14 residues. V shed 1 base and J shed 3 bases, with 6 bases lying between them. Per the germline V gene, CDR1 is MGHDK and CDR2 is SYGVNS.

DNA of the CDR3: TGTGCCAGCAGCCAGACCCCGGGACTGGGGGATACGCAGTATTTT. Its translation is CASSQTPGLGDTQYF. The chain carries TRBV4-2 and TRBJ2-3; D perhaps matches TRBD2 (6 bases). CDR1 and CDR2 (germline): LGHNA, YNFKEQ. Trimming stripped 3 bases from V and 6 bases from J, with 16 bases between. The CDR3 contains 15 residues.

The genes are TRBV6-5 and TRBJ2-1, with a possible D match to TRBD1 (5 bases). The CDR3 consists of 13 residues. Germline V gives CDR1 MNHEY, CDR2 SVGAGI. Trimming shortened V by 6 bases and J by 6 bases, and 12 bases separated the two germline ends. CDR3 amino acids: CASRAPRGNEQFF. CDR3 nucleotides: TGTGCCAGCAGAGCGCCTAGGGGCAATGAGCAGTTCTTC.

V and J are TRBV19 and TRBJ2-4; TRBD1 matches 8 bases. The germline CDR1 and CDR2 sequences are LNHDA and SQIVND (reference sequence). V gave up 5 bases and J gave up 8 bases; unmatched junction bases: 8. The CDR3 runs 14 residues. CDR3 region: CASSSGGVGYIQYF. The CDR3 bases are TGTGCCAGTAGTTCAGGGGGCGTAGGGTACATTCAGTACTTC.

The chain combines TRBV6-2 or TRBV6-3 with TRBJ2-3; D remains ambiguous. This CDR3 spans 12 amino acids. V lost 4 bases and J lost 2, with 4 bases in between. Germline-derived CDR1 and CDR2 are MNHEY and SVGEGT. The chain's CDR3 is CASSSATDTQYF. The DNA of the CDR3 is TGTGCCAGCAGTTCCGCCACAGATACGCAGTATTTT.

This chain joins TRBV3-1 (or the pseudogene TRBV3-2) and TRBJ1-4; D remains ambiguous. The germline V gene encodes CDR1 LGHDT and CDR2 YNNKEL (reference sequence). The CDR3 extends over 12 amino acids. V was clipped by 4 bases and J by 8 bases, with 8 bases between them. Here the CDR3 reads CASSLTGEKLFF. CDR3 coding DNA: TGTGCCAGCAGCCTCACCGGGGAAAAACTGTTTTTT.

The rearrangement links TRBV7-2 to TRBJ1-3; D remains unclear. Germline V CDR1 and CDR2: SGHTA, FQGNSA. This CDR3 contains 15 residues. The V end was cut by 0 bases, the J end by 0 bases, with 6 bases between. CDR3 sequence reads: CASSLAGHSGNTIYF. The CDR3 DNA reads TGTGCCAGCAGCTTAGCGGGCCACTCTGGAAACACCATATATTTT.

The sample holds a few counts of this clone. The rearrangement links TRBV7-2 to TRBJ2-7; D is unresolved. Trimming stripped 1 base from V and 5 bases from J, with 3 bases between. The CDR3 totals 11 residues. Per germline, CDR1 SGHTA and CDR2 FQGNSA. The CDR3 sequence is CASSLVDEQYF. The CDR3 DNA is TGTGCCAGCAGCTTAGTGGACGAGCAGTACTTC.

This clone was observed a single time. The chain uses TRBV27 and TRBJ1-1, with a tentative D call TRBD1 (5 bases). Germline loops: CDR1 MNHEY, CDR2 SMNVEV (reference sequence). The CDR3 is 14 residues long. V was trimmed by 3 bases and J by 4 bases, leaving 12 bases between them. The CDR3 bases are TGTGCCAGCAGTTTTCAGGGAATCCGCACTGAAGCTTTCTTT. It codes for CASSFQGIRTEAFF.

The chain's CDR3 is CASSYRDRGPRSTNEKLFF. In DNA, the CDR3 is TGTGCCAGCAGTTACCGGGACAGGGGGCCGAGAAGTACTAATGAAAAACTGTTTTTT. V and J are TRBV6-2 or TRBV6-3 and TRBJ1-4; 12 nucleotides agree with TRBD1. This CDR3 region has 19 residues. CDR1 and CDR2 (germline): MNHEY, SVGEGT. Unmatched junction bases numbered 9, after V lost 2 bases and J lost 2 bases.

This clone was counted a few times. The J gene is TRBJ1-2, the V gene TRBV28; a weak D match, TRBD1 (5 bases). Germline V lookup: CDR1 MDHEN, CDR2 SYDVKM. Between the trimmed V and J ends, which lost 6 bases and 8 bases, there was a span of 19 bases. The CDR3 spans 14 residues. Here the CDR3 reads CASSKRDVGLGYTF. CDR3 nucleotide sequence: TGTGCCAGCAGCAAGCGGGACGTGGGTCTCGGCTACACCTTC.

This clone was recorded only once. The chain recombines TRBV21-1 with TRBJ1-1. TRBV21-1 is designated a pseudogene. CDR3 length: 16 residues. The CDR3: CASSKAQGGWRAEAFF. The CDR3 DNA sequence: TGTGCCAGCAGCAAAGCGCAGGGGGGGTGGAGGGCTGAAGCTTTCTTT.